A selection of T cell receptor beta chains follows, all from one sample in a study of STAT3 mutations in large granular lymphocyte leukemia. Sequenced by immunoSEQ multiplex PCR; TCRdb stores in-frame clones only, minus some. The repertoire consists of approximately 15,000 clones, with around 90% occurring once and the leading ten covering around 34%. The sequenced sample was peripheral blood mononuclear cells. The receptors were sampled from a man in his forties with T-cell large granular lymphocyte leukemia. Some clones in this sample may be carry-over from other donors' samples. The conserved cysteine and the conserved F or W are not part of the CDR3 here. Fields, in order: V gene, CDR3 protein.

>TRBV5-1
ASSPLAGNTIY
>TRBV29-1
SVLALSNSYEQY
>TRBV5-1
ASSIGQGYNSPLH
>TRBV6-5
ASSQGGGDTQY
>TRBV5-1
ASSFLGGGARETQY
>TRBV28
ASRGRVYEQY
>TRBV4-3
ASSQDRGKRPF
>TRBV19
ASSLTGAQSPLH
>TRBV28
ASRGQGRNQPQH
>TRBV13
ASSLRNKNIQY
>TRBV5-4
ASSFGQTPNLNTEAF
>TRBV6-5
ASNQGGDTEAF
>TRBV5-4
ASSSIGQDTGSPLH
>TRBV7-8
ASSFVQNYGYT
>TRBV18
ASSRGQVTYEQY
>TRBV5-5
ASTPETGSGNTIY
>TRBV18
ASSPAGLAGGSSYEQY
>TRBV5-3
ARNNNTGELF
>TRBV7-6
ASSLGGSDTQY
>TRBV2
ASNTFPGGTANTGELF
>TRBV7-9
ASSSREAKGTDTQY
>TRBV30
AWSVVGGTYYGYT
>TRBV18
ASSGRITYEQY
>TRBV27
ASSPLGAGYGYT
>TRBV6-6
ATHRTGGDEKLF
>TRBV15
ATSREASRPLH
>TRBV19
ASNGWDINEQY
>TRBV30
AWVGTGTNTEAF
>TRBV29-1
SVEPVLADYNEQF
>TRBV5-3
ARSLPVLAGNSPLH
>TRBV2
ASRDRGIGQPQH
>TRBV7-9
ASSTRGQGFSYEQY
>TRBV5-8
ASNTDSKTQY
>TRBV5-5
ASSPGTISNQPQH
>TRBV7-9
ASSPPTGGTEAF
>TRBV5-4
ASSLDPGQSSYEQY
>TRBV6-5
ASFEVGRNEQY
>TRBV5-5
ASSLTENYGYT
>TRBV18
ASSAQGADQPQH
>TRBV11-2
ASSSNRGYEQY
>TRBV7-9
ASSLGAGTRDSAGYT
>TRBV6-5
ASSYGVVTEAF
>TRBV27
ASSLRGGHFYEQY
>TRBV15
ATSKRDSNQPQH
>TRBV7-2
ASSSPGRYGYT
>TRBV27
ASSWTVQETQY
>TRBV5-6
ASSPDKTRTPDTQY
>TRBV29-1
SVVSGTGWTEAF
>TRBV9
ASSGGPSRVETQY
>TRBV7-9
ASSLRGRVDTEAF
>TRBV5-4
ASSPGRDQYEQY
>TRBV10-3
AITGLPPEQY
>TRBV10-3
ATYPGQGTYEQY
>TRBV6-1
ASSEWRGGTDTQY
>TRBV5-4
ASSVQGMNTEAF
>TRBV10-3
AIKDRGAYGYT
>TRBV6-5
ASSYSTGNTEAF